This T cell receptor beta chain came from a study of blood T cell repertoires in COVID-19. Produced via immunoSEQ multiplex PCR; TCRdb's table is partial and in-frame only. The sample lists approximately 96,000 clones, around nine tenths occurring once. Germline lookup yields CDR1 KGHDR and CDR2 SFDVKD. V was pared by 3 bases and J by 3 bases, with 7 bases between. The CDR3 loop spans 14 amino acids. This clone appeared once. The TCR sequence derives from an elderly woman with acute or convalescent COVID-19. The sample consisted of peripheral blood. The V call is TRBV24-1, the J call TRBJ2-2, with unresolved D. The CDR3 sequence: CATSDRRDTGELFF. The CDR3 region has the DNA TGTGCCACCAGTGATCGCCGGGACACCGGGGAGCTGTTTTTT.